The 6 T cell receptor beta chains presented below share a single source sample, sequenced in a study of cytomegalovirus exposure and HLA in healthy donors. Some clones are missing from TCRdb's copy, which holds only in-frame ones; the method was immunoSEQ multiplex PCR. The table shows about 260,000 clones, with about 90% occurring only once. The sample taken for sequencing was PBMCs. All receptors derive from a woman in her twenties or thirties in good health and CMV-seronegative.

The chain joins TRBV11-2 to TRBJ2-7, with 8 bases fitting TRBD2. The germline CDR1 and CDR2 sequences are SGHAT and FQNNGV. This CDR3 has 14 residues. V was pared by 5 bases and J by 6 bases, with 9 bases of the junction left unmatched. CDR3 protein: CASSPLAGGSEQYF. In nucleotides, the CDR3 is TGTGCCAGCAGCCCCCTGGCGGGAGGCTCCGAGCAGTACTTC.

The V gene is TRBV27, the J gene TRBJ2-1; 12 bases are a match to TRBD2. Germline lookup yields CDR1 MNHEY and CDR2 SMNVEV (reference sequence). Trimming took 6 bases from V and 5 from J; bases not matched to a gene: 2. CDR3 size: 14 residues. The CDR3: CASSRLAGDNEQFF. The CDR3 DNA reads TGTGCCAGCAGCCGACTAGCGGGGGACAATGAGCAGTTCTTC.

This clone was detected only once. The CDR3 protein is CASSSRTGKYQPQHF. CDR3 DNA sequence: TGTGCCAGTAGCTCCAGGACAGGAAAGTATCAGCCCCAGCATTTT. This chain joins TRBV19 and TRBJ1-5; 7 positions agree with TRBD1. Germline V lookup: CDR1 LNHDA, CDR2 SQIVND (reference sequence). The CDR3 contains 15 residues. The V segment lost 6 bases and the J segment 5 bases; nucleotides outside the gene matches: 10.

The rearrangement joins TRBV13 to TRBJ2-5; 11 bases match TRBD2. Germline trimming cut 3 bases from V and 5 bases from J; bases unmatched to any gene: 11. Germline V gene data show CDR1 as PRHDT and CDR2 as FYEKMQ (reference sequence). This CDR3 has 17 residues. In DNA form, the CDR3 reads TGTGCCAGCAGCTTCAAAAGACTAGCGGGAAGTGTGGAGACCCAGTACTTC. Its protein is CASSFKRLAGSVETQYF.

The J gene is TRBJ1-1, the V gene TRBV4-2; D is unclear. Trimming stripped 3 bases from V and 4 bases from J, with 6 bases between. CDR1 is LGHNA and CDR2 is YNFKEQ in the germline V gene. This CDR3 contains 12 residues. This chain's CDR3 is CASSHTLTEAFF. Here the CDR3 DNA reads TGTGCCAGCAGCCATACGCTCACTGAAGCTTTCTTT.

This clone was observed a few times. V usage is TRBV6-6 and J usage is TRBJ1-2; D is perhaps TRBD1 (6 bases). The CDR3 extends over 11 amino acids. V lost 6 bases to trimming and J lost 7 bases, with 9 bases between them. Germline loops: CDR1 MNHNY, CDR2 SVGAGI (reference sequence). CDR3 bases: TGTGCCAGCAGACTACAGGGTGGCTACACCTTC. Amino acids: CASRLQGGYTF.